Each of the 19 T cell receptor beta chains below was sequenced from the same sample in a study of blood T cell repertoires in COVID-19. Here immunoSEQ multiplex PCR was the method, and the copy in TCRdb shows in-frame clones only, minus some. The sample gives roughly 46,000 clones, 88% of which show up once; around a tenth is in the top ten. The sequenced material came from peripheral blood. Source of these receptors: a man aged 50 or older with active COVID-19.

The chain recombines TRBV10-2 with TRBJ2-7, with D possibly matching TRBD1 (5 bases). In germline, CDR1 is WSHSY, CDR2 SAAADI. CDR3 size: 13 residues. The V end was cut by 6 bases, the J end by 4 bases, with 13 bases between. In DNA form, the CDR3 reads TGCGCCAGCAGCACGCCTCAGGGTTACGAGCAGTACTTC. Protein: CASSTPQGYEQYF.

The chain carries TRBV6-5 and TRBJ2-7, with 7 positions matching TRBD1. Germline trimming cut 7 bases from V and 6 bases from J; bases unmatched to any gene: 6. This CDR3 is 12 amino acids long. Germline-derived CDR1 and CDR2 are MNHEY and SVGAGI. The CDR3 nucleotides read TGTGCCAGCATCGACAGGGTCCGCGAGCAGTACTTC. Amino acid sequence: CASIDRVREQYF.

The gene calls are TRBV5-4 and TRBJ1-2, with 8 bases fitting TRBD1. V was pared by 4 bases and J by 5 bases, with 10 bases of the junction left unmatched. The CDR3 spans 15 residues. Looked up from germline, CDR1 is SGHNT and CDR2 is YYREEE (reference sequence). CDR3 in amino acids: CASSLRQGNPYGYTF. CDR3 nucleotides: TGTGCCAGCAGCCTGAGACAGGGGAACCCTTATGGCTACACCTTC.

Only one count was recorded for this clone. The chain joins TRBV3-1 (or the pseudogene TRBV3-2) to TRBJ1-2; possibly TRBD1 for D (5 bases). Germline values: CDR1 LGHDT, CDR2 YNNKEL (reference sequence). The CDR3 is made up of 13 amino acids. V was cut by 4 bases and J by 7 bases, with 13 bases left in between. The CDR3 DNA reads TGTGCCAGCAGCCGAACGCCTCAGGGTGGCTACACCTTC. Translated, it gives CASSRTPQGGYTF.

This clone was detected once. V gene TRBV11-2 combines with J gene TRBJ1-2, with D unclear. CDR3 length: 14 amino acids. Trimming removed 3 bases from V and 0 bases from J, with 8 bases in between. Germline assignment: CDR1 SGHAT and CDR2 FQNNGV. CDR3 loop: CASSFNRANYGYTF. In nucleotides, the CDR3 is TGTGCCAGCAGCTTTAATCGAGCTAACTATGGCTACACCTTC.

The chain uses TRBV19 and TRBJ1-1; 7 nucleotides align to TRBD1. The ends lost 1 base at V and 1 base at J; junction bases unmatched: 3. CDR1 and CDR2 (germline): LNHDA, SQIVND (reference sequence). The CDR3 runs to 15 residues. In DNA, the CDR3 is TGTGCCAGTAGTATAGGGTCAGGGGGGAACACTGAAGCTTTCTTT. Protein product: CASSIGSGGNTEAFF. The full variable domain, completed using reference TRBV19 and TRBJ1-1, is DGGITQSPKYLFRKEGQNVTLSCEQNLNHDAMYWYRQDPGQGLRLIYYSQIVNDFQKGDIAEGYSVSREKKESFPLTVTSAQKNPTAFYLCASSIGSGGNTEAFFGQGTRLTVV.

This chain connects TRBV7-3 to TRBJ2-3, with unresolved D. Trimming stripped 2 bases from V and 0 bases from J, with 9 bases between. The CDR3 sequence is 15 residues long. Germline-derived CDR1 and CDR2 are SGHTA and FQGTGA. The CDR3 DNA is TGTGCCAGCAGCTTACGCCCCGCGAGCACAGATACGCAGTATTTT. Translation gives CASSLRPASTDTQYF. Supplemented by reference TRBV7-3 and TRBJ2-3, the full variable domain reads GAGVSQTPSNKVTEKGKYVELRCDPISGHTALYWYRQSLGQGPEFLIYFQGTGAADDSGLPNDRFFAVRPEGSVSTLKIQRTERGDSAVYLCASSLRPASTDTQYFGPGTRLTVL.

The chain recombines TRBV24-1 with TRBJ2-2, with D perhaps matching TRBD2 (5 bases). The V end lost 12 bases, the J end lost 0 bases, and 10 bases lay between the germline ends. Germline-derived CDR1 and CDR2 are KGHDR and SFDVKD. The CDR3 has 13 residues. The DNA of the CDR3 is TGTGCCTCTACGGGATCGAACACCGGGGAGCTGTTTTTT. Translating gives CASTGSNTGELFF.

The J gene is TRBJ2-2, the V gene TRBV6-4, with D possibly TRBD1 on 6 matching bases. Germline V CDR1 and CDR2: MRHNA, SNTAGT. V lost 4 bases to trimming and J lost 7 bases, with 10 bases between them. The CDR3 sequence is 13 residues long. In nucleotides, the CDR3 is TGTGCCAGCAGTGTCGACAGGAGCGGGGAGCTGTTTTTT. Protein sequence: CASSVDRSGELFF.

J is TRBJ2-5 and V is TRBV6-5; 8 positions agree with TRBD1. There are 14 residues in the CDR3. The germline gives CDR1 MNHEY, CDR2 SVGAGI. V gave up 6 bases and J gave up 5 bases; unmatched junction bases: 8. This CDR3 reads CASSRTGYRETQYF. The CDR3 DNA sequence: TGTGCCAGCAGCCGGACAGGGTATCGGGAGACCCAGTACTTC.

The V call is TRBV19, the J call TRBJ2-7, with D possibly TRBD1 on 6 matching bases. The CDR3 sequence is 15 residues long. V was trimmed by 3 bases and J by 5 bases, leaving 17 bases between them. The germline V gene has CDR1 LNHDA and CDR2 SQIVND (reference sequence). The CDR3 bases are TGTGCCAGTAGTATTGTGGCAGGGGAGTACCACGAGCAGTACTTC. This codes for CASSIVAGEYHEQYF.

CDR3 protein: CATSSTTGDRTGELFF. CDR3 DNA sequence: TGTGCCACCAGCAGTACGACAGGGGATCGCACCGGGGAGCTGTTTTTT. The chain employs TRBV24-1 and TRBJ2-2, with 8 bases matching TRBD1. J lost 4 bases, V lost 7 bases, and 10 bases had no gene match. This CDR3 spans 16 amino acids. CDR1 is KGHDR and CDR2 is SFDVKD in the germline V gene.

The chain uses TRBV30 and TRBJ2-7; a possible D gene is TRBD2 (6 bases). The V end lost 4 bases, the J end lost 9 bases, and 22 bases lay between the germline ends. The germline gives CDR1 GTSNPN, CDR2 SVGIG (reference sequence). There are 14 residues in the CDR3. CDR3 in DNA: TGTGCCTGGACTAATATCAAGGGGCCGCGGGGGCAGTACTTC. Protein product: CAWTNIKGPRGQYF.

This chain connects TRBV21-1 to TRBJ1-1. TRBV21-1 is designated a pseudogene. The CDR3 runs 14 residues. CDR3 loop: CASSKESRYTEAFF. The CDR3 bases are TGTGCCAGCAGCAAAGAAAGTCGGTACACTGAAGCTTTCTTT.

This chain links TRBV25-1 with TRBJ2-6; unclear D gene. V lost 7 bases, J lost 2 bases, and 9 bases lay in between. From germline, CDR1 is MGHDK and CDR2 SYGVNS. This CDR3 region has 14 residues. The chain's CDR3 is CASMAAAGANVLTF. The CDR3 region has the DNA TGTGCCAGCATGGCGGCTGCTGGGGCCAACGTCCTGACTTTC.

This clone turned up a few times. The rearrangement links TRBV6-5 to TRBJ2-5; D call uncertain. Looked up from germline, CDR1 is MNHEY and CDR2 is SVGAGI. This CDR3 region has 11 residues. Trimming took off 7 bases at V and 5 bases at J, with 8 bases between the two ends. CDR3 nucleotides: TGTGCCAGCACGTTCCAGGAGACCCAGTACTTC. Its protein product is CASTFQETQYF.

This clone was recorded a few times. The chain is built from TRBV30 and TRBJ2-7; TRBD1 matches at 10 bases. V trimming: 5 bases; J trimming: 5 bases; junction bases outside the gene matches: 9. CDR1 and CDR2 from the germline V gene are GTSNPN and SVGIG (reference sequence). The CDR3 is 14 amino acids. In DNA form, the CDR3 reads TGTGCCTGGTCCTCGGGACAGGGGTCCCACGAGCAGTACTTC. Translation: CAWSSGQGSHEQYF. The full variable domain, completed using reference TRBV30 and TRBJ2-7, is SQTIHQWPATLVQPVGSPLSLECTVEGTSNPNLYWYRQAAGRGLQLLFYSVGIGQISSEVPQNLSASRPQDRQFILSSKKLLLSDSGFYLCAWSSGQGSHEQYFGPGTRLTVT.

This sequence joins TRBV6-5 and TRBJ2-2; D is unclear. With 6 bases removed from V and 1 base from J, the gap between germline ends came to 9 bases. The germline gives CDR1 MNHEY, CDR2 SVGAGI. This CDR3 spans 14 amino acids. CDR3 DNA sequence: TGTGCCAGCAGCACACACAGGAACACCGGGGAGCTGTTTTTT. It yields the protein CASSTHRNTGELFF.

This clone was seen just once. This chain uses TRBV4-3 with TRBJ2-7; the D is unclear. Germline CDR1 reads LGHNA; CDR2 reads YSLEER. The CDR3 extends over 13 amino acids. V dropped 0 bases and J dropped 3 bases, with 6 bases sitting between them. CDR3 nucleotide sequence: TGCGCCAGCAGCCAAGATCTCAGCTACGAGCAGTACTTC. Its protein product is CASSQDLSYEQYF.